The 28 T cell receptor beta chains below all came from one sample that was sequenced in a study of blood T cells in healthy people across ages (dated by TCRdb to 2014 to 2015). Library generation was performed with 5' RACE. The listed sequencing device is Illumina HiSeq 2500. The second PCR ran for roughly 7 to 12 cycles and used a J-beta primer mix along with a sample-barcoded 5' primer. TCRdb's own reprocessing of the public reads used fastp at Q25 and MiXCR and kept productive beta chains. Every distinct CDR3 protein forms one entry, paired with its most common genes and DNA. Recorded for this sample are roughly 1 million distinct CDR3 sequences; around 27% of them occurred a single time. The ten largest clones add up to 0.75% of the sample. A further study also used this sample, focusing on T cells of mothers and their children.

The sequenced sample consisted of blood. The receptors originated from a girl aged 2 to 9 in good health.

V gene TRBV27 combines with J gene TRBJ2-7, with TRBD2 matching 7 bases. The CDR3 consists of 14 residues. Germline-derived CDR1 and CDR2 are MNHEY and SMNVEV (reference sequence). The trim removed 8 bases at V and 1 base at J, leaving 8 bases unmatched. The CDR3 DNA follows: TGTGCCAGCGCGGGGGAGGGGAGTTCCTACGAGCAGTACTTC. Its translation: CASAGEGSSYEQYF.

The rearrangement uses TRBV6-5 and TRBJ1-4; D call uncertain. The CDR3 is 16 residues long. V shed 5 bases and J shed 7 bases, with 20 bases lying between them. Germline CDR1 is MNHEY and CDR2 is SVGAGI. CDR3 nucleotide sequence: TGTGCCAGCAGTACTACTAGGTCCTCACGGGGTGAAAAACTGTTTTTT. Protein: CASSTTRSSRGEKLFF.

This clonotype was picked up a small number of times. The chain joins TRBV4-1 to TRBJ2-1; 8 bases line up with TRBD2. Germline trimming cut 4 bases from V and 3 bases from J; bases unmatched to any gene: 14. CDR1 is MGHRA and CDR2 is YSYEKL in the germline V gene. This CDR3 is 18 amino acids long. CDR3 sequence: CASSPNQELAGYYNEQFF. CDR3 nucleotides: TGCGCCAGCAGCCCGAACCAAGAGCTAGCGGGCTACTACAATGAGCAGTTCTTC.

This clonotype was found once. This chain connects TRBV5-1 to TRBJ2-5, with 7 nucleotides matching TRBD1. This CDR3 comprises 13 residues. Per the germline V gene, CDR1 is SGHRS and CDR2 is YFSETQ. J lost 11 bases, V lost 4 bases, and 11 bases had no gene match. CDR3: CASSVGTVGEQYF. CDR3 in DNA: TGCGCCAGCAGCGTCGGGACAGTCGGGGAGCAGTACTTC.

This chain uses TRBV2 with TRBJ1-4; D is perhaps TRBD1 (5 bases). Germline CDR1 SNHLY, CDR2 FYNNEI. The CDR3 is made up of 15 amino acids. Between the trimmed V and J ends, which lost 3 bases and 7 bases, there was a span of 15 bases. CDR3 loop: CASSDGAGPGEKLFF. In DNA, the CDR3 is TGTGCCAGCAGTGACGGGGCAGGCCCCGGTGAAAAACTGTTTTTT.

The chain recombines TRBV5-1 with TRBJ2-3, with TRBD1 identical over 8 bases. Germline assignment: CDR1 SGHRS and CDR2 YFSETQ. The CDR3 runs to 15 residues. V lost 6 bases to trimming and J lost 5 bases; unmatched junction nucleotides: 11. The DNA of the CDR3 is TGCGCCAGCAACCCATATGGACAGGGAGGAGATACGCAGTATTTT. Its protein is CASNPYGQGGDTQYF. Full variable domain (missing parts from reference TRBV5-1 and TRBJ2-3): KAGVTQTPRYLIKTRGQQVTLSCSPISGHRSVSWYQQTPGQGLQFLFEYFSETQRNKGNFPGRFSGRQFSNSRSEMNVSTLELGDSALYLCASNPYGQGGDTQYFGPGTRLTVL.

The chain employs TRBV7-6 and TRBJ2-5; maybe TRBD1 (6 bases). The CDR3 is 17 residues long. The ends were cut back, 5 bases at V and 5 bases at J, with 24 bases in the middle. Germline V gives CDR1 SGHVS, CDR2 FNYEAQ. The CDR3 sequence is CASSIQPETGWGETQYF. The CDR3 DNA follows: TGTGCCAGCAGCATCCAACCGGAAACAGGGTGGGGGGAGACCCAGTACTTC.

This clonotype was seen more than once but under ten times. This chain joins TRBV25-1 and TRBJ2-5; D remains unclear. Germline lookup yields CDR1 MGHDK and CDR2 SYGVNS. CDR3 length equals 13 residues. V lost 7 bases and J 3 bases, leaving 12 bases between the germline ends. DNA of the CDR3: TGTGCCAGCACCGGGTTTAAAGAAGAGACCCAGTACTTC. Its translation is CASTGFKEETQYF.

This clonotype was seen more than once but under ten times. The junction does not match germline at one end; this may be a read error. This chain joins TRBV4-3 and TRBJ1-1; tentative D call: TRBD1 (5 bases). Looked up from germline, CDR1 is LGHNA and CDR2 is YSLEER. The CDR3 is 15 amino acids. The CDR3 sequence: CASSHTQEGSTEASF. Here the CDR3 DNA reads TGCGCCAGCAGCCATACACAGGAGGGGAGCACTGAAGCTTCCTTT.

The gene calls are TRBV7-2 and TRBJ1-5; TRBD1 is a possible D gene (5 bases). This CDR3 has 15 residues. Trimming removed 2 bases at V and 6 bases at J, with 14 bases between. Germline assignment: CDR1 SGHTA and CDR2 FQGNSA. CDR3 in DNA: TGTGCCAGCAGCTTACATCCTGGGGGTTTTCAGCCCCAGCATTTT. Translated: CASSLHPGGFQPQHF.

This clonotype was seen only a few times. The chain employs TRBV29-1 and TRBJ2-5; D is perhaps TRBD2 (6 bases). TRBJ2-7 matches the DNA end more closely, so the J call is doubtful. CDR3 size: 13 residues. From germline, CDR1 is SQVTM and CDR2 ANQGSEA. The CDR3 here is CSARRAATYEQYF. The CDR3 DNA reads TGCAGCGCCCGGAGGGCAGCCACCTACGAGCAGTACTTC.

This clonotype has a count of ten or more. J is TRBJ2-3 and V is TRBV28; D is ambiguous. Per the germline V gene, CDR1 is MDHEN and CDR2 is SYDVKM. This CDR3 has 13 amino acids. Trimming stripped 3 bases from V and 4 bases from J, with 8 bases between. This CDR3 is CASSFGSPDTQYF. CDR3 nucleotide sequence: TGTGCCAGCAGTTTCGGTAGCCCAGATACGCAGTATTTT.

This chain connects TRBV15 to TRBJ2-1; 9 nucleotides align to TRBD1. Germline lookup yields CDR1 LNHNV and CDR2 YYDKDF (reference sequence). The CDR3 totals 16 residues. J gave up 2 bases and V 8 bases, and 10 bases lay outside the gene matches. CDR3 amino acids: CATQSFRTGAYNEQFF. The CDR3 coding sequence is TGTGCCACCCAGAGTTTCCGGACAGGGGCCTACAATGAGCAGTTCTTC. Supplemented by reference TRBV15 and TRBJ2-1, the full variable domain reads DAMVIQNPRYQVTQFGKPVTLSCSQTLNHNVMYWYQQKSSQAPKLLFHYYDKDFNNEADTPDNFQSRRPNTSFCFLDIRSPGLGDTAMYLCATQSFRTGAYNEQFFGPGTRLTVL.

There are a few counts of this clonotype. V and J are TRBV28 and TRBJ2-1; TRBD1 matches at 7 bases. The CDR3 contains 15 residues. CDR1 is MDHEN and CDR2 is SYDVKM in the germline V gene. J was trimmed by 3 bases and V by 4 bases; bases with no gene match: 6. CDR3 nucleotides: TGTGCCAGCAGTTCCGTGACAGGGCTCTACAATGAGCAGTTCTTC. It yields the protein CASSSVTGLYNEQFF.

V is TRBV18 and J is TRBJ2-3; D might be TRBD1 (6 bases). V shed 5 bases and J shed 2 bases, with 14 bases lying between them. The CDR3 totals 15 residues. Germline V lookup: CDR1 KGHSH, CDR2 LQKENI. The CDR3 here is CASSRLDSFTDTQYF. CDR3 coding DNA: TGTGCCAGCTCAAGGTTGGACAGCTTCACAGATACGCAGTATTTT.

CDR3 amino acids: CSARDLLGGDAKETQYF. CDR3 nucleotides: TGCAGTGCTAGAGATCTATTAGGAGGAGATGCAAAAGAGACCCAGTACTTC. The J gene is TRBJ2-5, the V gene TRBV20-1; D is possibly TRBD2 (5 bases). The V end was cut by 0 bases, the J end by 3 bases, with 20 bases between. CDR1 and CDR2 (germline): DFQATT, SNEGSKA (reference sequence). The length of the CDR3 is 17 residues.

The rearrangement links TRBV7-9 to TRBJ2-6, with D unresolved. Germline V gives CDR1 SEHNR, CDR2 FQNEAQ (reference sequence). V gave up 2 bases and J gave up 4 bases, with 12 bases separating them. The CDR3 has 16 amino acids. The CDR3 here is CASSLTAVSGANVLTF. CDR3 DNA: TGTGCCAGCAGCTTAACTGCCGTAAGCGGGGCCAACGTCCTGACTTTC.

This clonotype was seen a handful of times. The chain carries TRBV20-1 and TRBJ1-5, with 8 bases aligning to TRBD1. The germline CDR1 and CDR2 sequences are DFQATT and SNEGSKA (reference sequence). The CDR3 is 15 amino acids. The junction had 9 bases not matched to a gene; V was cut back by 6 bases and J by 2 bases. CDR3 region: CSAAPGGQGNQPQHF. Written as DNA, the CDR3 is TGCAGTGCCGCCCCGGGGGGACAGGGCAATCAGCCCCAGCATTTT.

The V gene is TRBV4-3, the J gene TRBJ2-1; the match to TRBD2 covers 11 bases. The trim removed 0 bases at V and 7 bases at J, leaving 8 bases unmatched. Looked up from germline, CDR1 is LGHNA and CDR2 is YSLEER. There are 17 residues in the CDR3. CDR3 loop: CASSQERELAGANEQFF. CDR3 nucleotides: TGCGCCAGCAGCCAAGAGCGGGAACTAGCGGGGGCTAATGAGCAGTTCTTC.

This chain joins TRBV2 and TRBJ1-2; possibly TRBD1 for D (6 bases). Germline CDR1 is SNHLY and CDR2 is FYNNEI. The CDR3 spans 15 residues. V gave up 6 bases and J gave up 7 bases, with 21 bases separating them. The CDR3 coding sequence is TGTGCCAGCAGCCTGATCGGCGGGGGCGCGGGTGGCTACACCTTC. Translating gives CASSLIGGGAGGYTF.

This clonotype was recorded only once. V gene TRBV20-1 combines with J gene TRBJ1-2; no clear D gene. Looked up from germline, CDR1 is DFQATT and CDR2 is SNEGSKA (reference sequence). V gave up 4 bases and J gave up 3 bases, with 6 bases separating them. The CDR3 extends over 11 amino acids. The CDR3 region is CSANTDYGYTF. The DNA of the CDR3 is TGCAGTGCTAACACTGACTATGGCTACACCTTC.

This chain uses TRBV7-9 with TRBJ2-5; D is unclear. CDR3 size: 13 residues. Germline assignment: CDR1 SEHNR and CDR2 FQNEAQ (reference sequence). The V end was cut by 5 bases, the J end by 5 bases, with 12 bases between. The CDR3 loop is CASSPTLMETQYF. CDR3 DNA: TGTGCCAGCAGCCCCACATTGATGGAGACCCAGTACTTC.

This clonotype was seen a few times. A read error may account for a junction end that differs from germline. CDR3: CSAGDPLVGETRYF. The CDR3 nucleotides read TGCAGCGCCGGAGACCCACTCGTTGGGGAGACCCGGTACTTC. The V call is TRBV29-1, the J call TRBJ2-5; a weak D match, TRBD2 (5 bases). From germline, CDR1 is SQVTM and CDR2 ANQGSEA. The CDR3 is made up of 14 amino acids.

Only a few counts were recorded for this clonotype. The rearrangement uses TRBV27 and TRBJ1-4; TRBD1 aligns across 7 bases. The CDR3 loop spans 14 amino acids. The J segment lost 8 bases and the V segment lost 5 bases, leaving 8 bases of the junction unmatched. Germline V gives CDR1 MNHEY, CDR2 SMNVEV (reference sequence). CDR3 amino acids: CASSPRAGGEKLFF. DNA for the CDR3: TGTGCCAGCAGTCCCCGGGCAGGGGGAGAAAAACTGTTTTTT. Complete variable domain (other parts from reference TRBV27 and TRBJ1-4): EAQVTQNPRYLITVTGKKLTVTCSQNMNHEYMSWYRQDPGLGLRQIYYSMNVEVTDKGDVPEGYKVSRKEKRNFPLILESPSPNQTSLYFCASSPRAGGEKLFFGSGTQLSVL.

The chain employs TRBV2 and TRBJ2-1; the D gene is possibly TRBD1 (6 bases). The CDR3 runs to 16 residues. Germline CDR1 and CDR2: SNHLY and FYNNEI. V lost 4 bases and J lost 8, with 21 bases in between. The chain's CDR3 is CASSGRQARQGDEQFF. Written as DNA, the CDR3 is TGTGCCAGCAGTGGACGACAGGCAAGACAAGGGGATGAGCAGTTCTTC.

This clonotype was found a few times. The J gene is TRBJ2-5, the V gene TRBV4-1; D possibly matches TRBD1 or TRBD2 (5 bases each). Per the germline V gene, CDR1 is MGHRA and CDR2 is YSYEKL. V lost 1 base and J lost 11, with 20 bases in between. The CDR3 length is 15 residues. Here the CDR3 reads CASSQVPRGLRGQYF. DNA for the CDR3: TGCGCCAGCAGCCAAGTACCTCGGGGCCTGAGAGGGCAGTACTTC.

The V and J genes are TRBV2 and TRBJ2-5; TRBD2 matches at 9 bases. The end of the DNA is better explained by TRBJ2-1, so the J call may be wrong. This CDR3 has 14 amino acids. The germline CDR1 and CDR2 sequences are SNHLY and FYNNEI. CDR3 coding DNA: TGTGCCAGCACTAGCGGGACTATTTCAATGGGGCAGTTCTTC. The encoded protein is CASTSGTISMGQFF.

The CDR3 nucleotides read TGCAGTGCCCTAGGGACAGCAGCTTTCTTT. This translates into CSALGTAAFF. The V call is TRBV20-1, the J call TRBJ1-1; 7 positions match TRBD1. CDR3 size: 10 residues. CDR1 is DFQATT and CDR2 is SNEGSKA in the germline V gene (reference sequence). After removal of 6 bases from V and 10 bases from J, the junction contained 5 bases not matched to a gene.